Given below is one TCR beta chain in context. This sample was included in a study of blood T cell repertoires in COVID-19. Across the whole study: COVID-19 samples collected from the United States, Italy and Spain covered acute and convalescent phases. PBMCs, B-cell-depleted T cells, or T cells were the source of the cDNA or gDNA that made up the material.

Original analysis: Cell counts per sample came from amplifying reference gene primers. Method: immunoSEQ multiplex PCR; TCRdb's copy keeps in-frame clones and lacks some. Clonal size and the V and J genes are those of that table, whereas D and trimming came from the DNA. The sample carries tens of thousands of clones, around four fifths recorded once. V lost 8 bases, J lost 6 bases, and 13 bases lay in between. Germline V gene lookup returns CDR1 SGHTA and CDR2 FQGNSA. The CDR3 is 12 amino acids. The sequencing input was peripheral blood. This chain links TRBV7-2 with TRBJ1-2; a possible D gene is TRBD1 (5 bases). This receptor was taken from a human donor with acute or convalescent COVID-19. The donor label of this sample is uncertain. The CDR3 coding sequence is TGTGCCAGCGGCGGGGGTTGGGATGGCTACACCTTC. Protein sequence: CASGGGWDGYTF.